The rows below give T cell receptor beta chains drawn from one sample of a study of regulatory T cells in long-lasting Graves disease. MiXCR, applied by TCRdb to the multiplex PCR reads, yields one record per CDR3 protein. The sample contains around 480,000 distinct CDR3 sequences, 15% to 20% of which appear only once. The same data also went into a second study, on T cells in Graves' hyperthyroidism and ophthalmopathy.

The specimen comprised peripheral blood mononuclear cells (PBMCs), sampled at new diagnosis, from a patient treated with antithyroid drugs. The receptors were gathered from a woman in her forties or fifties with Graves disease. Both conserved end residues are trimmed from each CDR3.

>TRBV27|TRBJ2-1
ASSYYSGGHNEQF
>TRBV9|TRBJ2-5
ASSANRGGNWETQY
>TRBV15|TRBJ1-3
ATSAVGPSGNTIY
>TRBV5-4|TRBJ1-3
ASSMDRPGNTIY
>TRBV11-2|TRBJ2-7
ASSFGAPGQY
>TRBV7-3|TRBJ2-2
ASSLPLGSGGANTGELF
>TRBV6-2/TRBV6-3|TRBJ1-1
ASSFGRAEAF
>TRBV3-1|TRBJ1-1
ASSQGQGSF
>TRBV6-9|TRBJ1-2
ASSYDRTAYGYT
>TRBV19|TRBJ1-2
ASSISGDYGYT
>TRBV18|TRBJ1-1
ASSSWRVLNTEAF
>TRBV7-2|TRBJ1-6
ASSATGTINSPLH
>TRBV2|TRBJ1-1
ASRDRGDLAF
>TRBV29-1|TRBJ2-1
SVRAEADNEQF
>TRBV11-2|TRBJ1-1
ASSLPSGTEAF
>TRBV7-9|TRBJ1-5
ASSSSGTANQPQH
>TRBV29-1|TRBJ2-6
SVGLPPKETGGGANVLT
>TRBV5-1|TRBJ2-5
ASSLESVQETQY
>TRBV5-1|TRBJ2-3
ASSLNRYTDTQY
>TRBV12-3/TRBV12-4|TRBJ1-2
ASGRGLTNYGYT
>TRBV18|TRBJ2-7
ASSPTSGNEQY
>TRBV7-3|TRBJ2-5
ASSLTGAETQY
>TRBV3-1|TRBJ1-2
ASSQGPAPNYGYT
>TRBV2|TRBJ1-3
ASSRTGSGNTIY
>TRBV2|TRBJ1-2
ASSERARGGYT
>TRBV30|TRBJ2-2
AWRRLAGGSTGELF
>TRBV6-9|TRBJ1-4
ASSSGQALQVHEKLF
>TRBV2|TRBJ2-3
AREQGSTDTQY